The present TCR beta chain was sequenced within a study of blood T cell repertoires in COVID-19. On the study more broadly: Samples representing acute and convalescent COVID-19 were sourced from the United States, Italy and Spain. From T cells, B-cell-depleted T cells, or PBMCs came the material, which was cDNA or gDNA.

Using immunoSEQ multiplex PCR, the repertoire was profiled, and TCRdb retains in-frame clones only, with some absent. The profile shows 120,000 to 150,000 clones, 87% of them singletons. Participants had their cohort set by participant-reported clinical history. Individuals in the exposed group had encountered a COVID-19 case within 2 weeks preceding study entry. Germline CDR1 LNHDA, CDR2 SQIVND (reference sequence). V was cut by 4 bases and J by 10 bases, with 11 bases left in between. The length of the CDR3 is 12 residues. This sequence originates from a woman between 40 and 50 years old who had been exposed to COVID-19. V usage is TRBV19 and J usage is TRBJ2-1; TRBD2 might be the D (6 bases). Sequenced: PBMCs or T cells enriched from blood (not recorded which). The CDR3 loop is CASSTQTREQFF. The CDR3 DNA follows: TGTGCCAGTAGTACCCAGACTAGGGAGCAGTTCTTC.